The T cell receptor beta chain described here comes from a study of T cells in tuberculosis. Study summary: Sequenced TCRs come from CD1B-GMM tetramer-binding T cells.

The repertoire was sequenced with immunoSEQ multiplex PCR; TCRdb's copy has only in-frame clones and lacks some. The top ten clones hold 9% to 13% of a sample with 35,000 to 40,000 clones, almost 95% of them seen once. V trimming: 5 bases; J trimming: 5 bases; junction bases outside the gene matches: 10. The CDR3 totals 15 residues. Germline CDR1 and CDR2: SEHNR and FQNEAQ (reference sequence). The rearrangement uses TRBV7-9 and TRBJ2-7; TRBD2 matches 9 bases. The receptor comes from a donor aged 10 to 29 with latent tuberculosis or without tuberculosis infection. Some clones in this sample may be carry-over from other donors' samples. Sequencing was done on a sample of PBMCs. CDR3 nucleotide sequence: TGTGCCAGCAGCCAAAAGGGGAGCGGGGGGAACGAGCAGTACTTC. It encodes CASSQKGSGGNEQYF.